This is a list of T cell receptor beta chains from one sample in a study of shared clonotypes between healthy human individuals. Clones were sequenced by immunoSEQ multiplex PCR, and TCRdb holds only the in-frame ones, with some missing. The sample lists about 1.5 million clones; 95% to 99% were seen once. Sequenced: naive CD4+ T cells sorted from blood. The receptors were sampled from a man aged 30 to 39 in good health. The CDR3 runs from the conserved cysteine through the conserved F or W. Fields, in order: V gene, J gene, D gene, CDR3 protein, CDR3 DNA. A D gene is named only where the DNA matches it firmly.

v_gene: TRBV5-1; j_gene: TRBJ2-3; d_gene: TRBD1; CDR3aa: CASSLLGTGGSTDTQYF; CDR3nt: TGCGCCAGCAGCCTCCTCGGGACAGGGGGTAGCACAGATACGCAGTATTTT
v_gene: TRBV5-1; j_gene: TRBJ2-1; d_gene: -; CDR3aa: CASSLDGQYSYNEQFF; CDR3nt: TGCGCCAGCAGCTTGGATGGACAGTATTCCTACAATGAGCAGTTCTTC
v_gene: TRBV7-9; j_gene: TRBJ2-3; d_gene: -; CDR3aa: CASSLGQGTDTQYF; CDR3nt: TGTGCCAGCAGCTTAGGGCAGGGCACAGATACGCAGTATTTT
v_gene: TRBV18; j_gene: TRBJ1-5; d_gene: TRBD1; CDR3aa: CASSPTPGTANTPQHF; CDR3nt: TGTGCCAGCTCGCCTACCCCCGGGACAGCAAACACCCCCCAGCATTTT
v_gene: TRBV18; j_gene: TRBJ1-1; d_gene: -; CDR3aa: CASSPRIQARGDTEAFF; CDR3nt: TGTGCCAGCTCACCGCGCATACAGGCACGGGGGGACACTGAAGCTTTCTTT
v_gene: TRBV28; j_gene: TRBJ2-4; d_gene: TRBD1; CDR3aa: CASSFGRDRENIQYF; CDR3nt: TGTGCCAGCAGCTTCGGTAGGGACAGAGAAAACATTCAGTACTTC
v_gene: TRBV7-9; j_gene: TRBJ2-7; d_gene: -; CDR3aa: CASSLAAGRGRSYEQYF; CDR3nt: TGTGCCAGCAGCTTAGCCGCGGGCAGGGGTAGATCCTACGAGCAGTACTTC
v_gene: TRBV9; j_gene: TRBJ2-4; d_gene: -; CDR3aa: CASSVDLQGKNIQYF; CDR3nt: TGTGCCAGCAGCGTAGATCTACAGGGAAAAAACATTCAGTACTTC
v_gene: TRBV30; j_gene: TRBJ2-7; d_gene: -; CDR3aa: CAYLSPGERSYEQYF; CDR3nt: TGTGCCTACCTCTCCCCCGGGGAACGCTCCTACGAGCAGTACTTC
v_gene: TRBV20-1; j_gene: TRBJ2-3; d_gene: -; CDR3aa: CSARFPDTQYF; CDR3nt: TGCAGTGCTAGATTCCCAGATACGCAGTATTTT
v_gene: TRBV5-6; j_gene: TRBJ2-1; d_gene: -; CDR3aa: CASSPLAGYEQFF; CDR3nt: TGTGCCAGCAGCCCTCTGGCGGGTTATGAGCAGTTCTTC